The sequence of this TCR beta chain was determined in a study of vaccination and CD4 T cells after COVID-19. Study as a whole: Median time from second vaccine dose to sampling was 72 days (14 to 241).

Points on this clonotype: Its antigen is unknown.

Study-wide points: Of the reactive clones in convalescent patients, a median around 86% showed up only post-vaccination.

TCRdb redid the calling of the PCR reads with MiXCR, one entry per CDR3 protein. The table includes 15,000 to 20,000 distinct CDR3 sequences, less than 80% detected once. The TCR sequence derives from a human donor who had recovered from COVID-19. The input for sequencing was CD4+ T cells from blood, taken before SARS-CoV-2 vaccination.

The DNA for the CDR3 is TGTGCCACCAGTGATCACGGGACTAGCGACTCCTACAATGAGCAGTTCTTC. This codes for CATSDHGTSDSYNEQFF. V gene TRBV24-1 combines with J gene TRBJ2-1, with TRBD2 matching over 10 bases. Germline trimming cut 3 bases from V and 0 bases from J; bases unmatched to any gene: 4. From germline, CDR1 is KGHDR and CDR2 SFDVKD. The CDR3 covers 17 residues.